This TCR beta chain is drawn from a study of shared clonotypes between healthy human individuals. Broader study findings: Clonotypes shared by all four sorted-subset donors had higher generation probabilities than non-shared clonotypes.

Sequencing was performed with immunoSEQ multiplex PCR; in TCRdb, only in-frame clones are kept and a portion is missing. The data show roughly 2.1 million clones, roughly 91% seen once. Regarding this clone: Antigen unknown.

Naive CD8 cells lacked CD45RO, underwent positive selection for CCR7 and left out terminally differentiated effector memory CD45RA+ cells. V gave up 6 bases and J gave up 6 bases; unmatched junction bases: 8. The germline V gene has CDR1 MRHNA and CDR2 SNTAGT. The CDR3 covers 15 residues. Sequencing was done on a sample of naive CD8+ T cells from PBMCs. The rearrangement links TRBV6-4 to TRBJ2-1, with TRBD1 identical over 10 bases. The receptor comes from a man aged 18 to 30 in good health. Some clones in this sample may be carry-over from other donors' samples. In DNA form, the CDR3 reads TGTGCCAGCAGCTCCGGGACAGGGGTATTCAATGAGCAGTTCTTC. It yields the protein CASSSGTGVFNEQFF.